The sequence of this T cell receptor beta chain was determined in a study of cytomegalovirus exposure and HLA in healthy donors. Regarding the study as a whole: Some TCR beta chains (roughly 160 of them) were listed as cytomegalovirus-associated. In vitro confirmation showed three CMV-associated chains to be CMV antigen specific.

The V gene's germline CDR1 is MNHNS and CDR2 SASEGT. V lost 5 bases to trimming and J lost 2 bases, with 7 bases between them. This CDR3 is 13 amino acids long. The method was immunoSEQ multiplex PCR; TCRdb's version includes in-frame clones alone and lacks a portion of them. The table lists over 200,000 clones, roughly 83% of them singletons, with around 5.6% in the top ten. Remarks on this clone: Its antigen is unidentified.

The sequencing input was PBMCs. This sequence was found in a woman between 18 and 29 years old in good health and CMV-seronegative. The chain combines TRBV6-1 with TRBJ1-5; D not resolved. CDR3 DNA sequence: TGTGCCAGCAGTAAGGAGGGCAATCAGCCCCAGCATTTT. It codes for CASSKEGNQPQHF.